Listed below are T cell receptor beta chains from one sample, sequenced in a study of blood T cell repertoires in COVID-19. Some clones are missing from TCRdb's copy, which holds only in-frame ones; the method was immunoSEQ multiplex PCR. This table has about 28,000 clones, approximately 86% appearing once. The sequenced sample consisted of peripheral blood. The receptor source for this set is a man in his sixties with active COVID-19. CDR3s include the opening cysteine and the closing phenylalanine or tryptophan. A D gene is named only where the DNA matches it firmly.

TRBV27 TRBD2 CASSTRTSGGSGETQYF
TRBV11-2 TRBD2 CASSLDRGGTSGSKQETQYF
TRBV7-2 NA CASSLSVRVNTGELFF
TRBV4-1 NA CASSQVGVRNTGELFF
TRBV7-2 TRBD1 CASSGGQTTNEKLFF
TRBV21-1 NA CASSLFRDSTYYGYTF
TRBV14 NA CASSRPGGFDTQYF
TRBV28 TRBD1 CASRILQGARAFF
TRBV5-1 NA CASSFGGNEKLFF
TRBV7-9 TRBD2 CASSFRGGSTDTQYF
TRBV27 NA CASSLYRNTEAFF
TRBV3-1/TRBV3-2 NA CASSQPDGTRYGYTF
TRBV10-3 NA CAISESLAKNIQYF